The present entry profiles one T cell receptor (beta chain) with its context. What it recognizes is unknown. cDNA libraries for TCR beta contained unique molecular identifiers. When about 0.85 to 11 million T cells were used, they gave around 500,000 cDNA molecules. Each CDR3 protein gets one entry after TCRdb re-called the PCR reads with MiXCR. Of around 400,000 distinct CDR3 sequences in the sample, approximately 39% are singletons; the top ten hold around 8%. Germline V gene lookup returns CDR1 DFQATT and CDR2 SNEGSKA (reference sequence). The CDR3 extends over 15 amino acids. Trimming cost V 3 bases and J 5 bases, with 17 bases left between them. This entry belongs to a study of post-analysis software for immune sequencing data. For the study at large: Secondary progressive, relapsing-remitting and progressive-relapsing multiple sclerosis were among the included disease courses.

Study-wide points: Analysis by F measure revealed that same-batch samples clustered strongly together. About 5 TRBV segments appeared more often in patients than in controls, and TRBV5-6, TRBV5-1 and TRBV20-1 were among these. Normalized Chao1 diversity was significantly lower in multiple sclerosis patients than in controls.

Sequenced material: blood. The TCR originated in a girl between 2 and 10 years old with multiple sclerosis. This chain uses TRBV20-1 with TRBJ2-1; possibly TRBD2 for D (5 bases). The CDR3, as DNA: TGCAGTGCTAGTCATCCAACTAGTTTAAACAATGAGCAGTTCTTC. Encoded protein: CSASHPTSLNNEQFF.